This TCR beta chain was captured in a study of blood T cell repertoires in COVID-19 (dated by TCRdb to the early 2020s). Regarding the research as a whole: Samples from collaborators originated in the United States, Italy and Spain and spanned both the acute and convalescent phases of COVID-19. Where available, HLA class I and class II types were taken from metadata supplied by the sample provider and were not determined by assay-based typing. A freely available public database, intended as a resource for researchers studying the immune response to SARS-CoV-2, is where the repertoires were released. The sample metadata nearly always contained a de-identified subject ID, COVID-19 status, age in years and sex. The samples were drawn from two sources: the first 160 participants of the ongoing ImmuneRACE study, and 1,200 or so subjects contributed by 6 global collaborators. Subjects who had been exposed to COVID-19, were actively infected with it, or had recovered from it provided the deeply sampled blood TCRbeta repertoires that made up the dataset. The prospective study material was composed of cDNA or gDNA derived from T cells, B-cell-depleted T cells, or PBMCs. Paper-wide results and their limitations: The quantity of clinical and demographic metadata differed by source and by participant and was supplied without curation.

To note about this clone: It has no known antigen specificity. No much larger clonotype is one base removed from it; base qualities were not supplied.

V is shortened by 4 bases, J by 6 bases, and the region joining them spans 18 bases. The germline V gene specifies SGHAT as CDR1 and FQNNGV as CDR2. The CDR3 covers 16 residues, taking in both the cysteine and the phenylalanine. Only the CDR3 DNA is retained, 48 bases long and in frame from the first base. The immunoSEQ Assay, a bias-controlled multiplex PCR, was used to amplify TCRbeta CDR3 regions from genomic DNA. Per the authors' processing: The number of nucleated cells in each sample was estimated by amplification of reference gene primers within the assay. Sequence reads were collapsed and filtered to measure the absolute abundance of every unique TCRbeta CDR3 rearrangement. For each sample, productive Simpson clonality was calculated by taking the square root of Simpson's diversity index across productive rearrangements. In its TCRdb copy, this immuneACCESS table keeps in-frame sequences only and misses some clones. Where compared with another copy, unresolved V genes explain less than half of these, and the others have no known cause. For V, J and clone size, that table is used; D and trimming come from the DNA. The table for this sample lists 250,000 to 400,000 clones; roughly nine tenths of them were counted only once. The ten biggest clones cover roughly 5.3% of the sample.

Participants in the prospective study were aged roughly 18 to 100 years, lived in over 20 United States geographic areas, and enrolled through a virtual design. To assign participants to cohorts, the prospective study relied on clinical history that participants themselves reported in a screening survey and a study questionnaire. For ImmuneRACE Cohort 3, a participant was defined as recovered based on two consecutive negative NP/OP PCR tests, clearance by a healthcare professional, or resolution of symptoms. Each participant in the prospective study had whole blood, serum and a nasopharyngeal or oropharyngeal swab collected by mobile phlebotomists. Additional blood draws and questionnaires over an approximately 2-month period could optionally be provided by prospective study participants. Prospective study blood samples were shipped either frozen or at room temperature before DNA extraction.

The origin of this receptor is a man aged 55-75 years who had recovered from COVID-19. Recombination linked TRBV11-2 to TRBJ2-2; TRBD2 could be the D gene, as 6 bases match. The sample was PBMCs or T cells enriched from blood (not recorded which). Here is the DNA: TGTGCCAGCAGCTCCCTTTCGTGGGGGACTGCCGGGGAGCTGTTTTTT. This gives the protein CASSSLSWGTAGELFF. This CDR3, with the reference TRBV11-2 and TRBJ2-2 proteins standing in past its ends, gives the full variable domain EAGVAQSPRYKIIEKRQSVAFWCNPISGHATLYWYQQILGQGPKLLIQFQNNGVVDDSQLPKDRFSAERLKGVDSTLKIQPAKLEDSAVYLCASSSLSWGTAGELFFGEGSRLTVL.